The 20 T cell receptor beta chains below all came from one sample that was sequenced in a study of CD8 T cells in ankylosing spondylitis. Study conclusions and caveats: A TCR beta motif of about 8 highly homologous variants appeared characteristic of ankylosing spondylitis blood.

Their antigens remain unidentified. TCRdb re-derived calls from the 5' RACE reads in MiXCR, one entry per CDR3 protein. Found here are about 330,000 distinct CDR3 sequences, around 8% of them singletons; the top ten hold roughly 14%. Sequenced input: blood, either unsorted or a sorted T cell fraction (not recorded which). The receptors were sampled from a male donor with ankylosing spondylitis.

DNA of the CDR3: TGCAGCGTCGGCGGGATGACGGGAGGGGAGACCCAGTACTTC. This codes for CSVGGMTGGETQYF. The genes are TRBV29-1 and TRBJ2-5; 8 nucleotides line up with TRBD2. V trimming: 6 bases; J trimming: 5 bases; junction bases outside the gene matches: 11. CDR1 and CDR2 from the germline V gene are SQVTM and ANQGSEA. The CDR3 has 14 residues.

This clonotype has at least ten counts. The genes are TRBV12-3 or TRBV12-4 and TRBJ2-4, with unresolved D. The CDR3 spans 14 residues. V lost 2 bases and J 0 bases, leaving 5 bases between the germline ends. CDR3 DNA: TGTGCCAGCAGTTTACGGATAGCCAAAAACATTCAGTACTTC. It translates to CASSLRIAKNIQYF.

This clonotype was detected a few times. The chain uses TRBV12-3 or TRBV12-4 and TRBJ1-6, with D maybe TRBD1 (5 bases). V lost 6 bases and J 11 bases, leaving 14 bases between the germline ends. This CDR3 contains 13 residues. In DNA, the CDR3 is TGTGCCAGCAGGCGGCAGGGCAATGCACCCCTCCACTTT. Protein: CASRRQGNAPLHF.

This clonotype was counted at least ten times. V usage is TRBV4-2 and J usage is TRBJ2-5, with 8 bases that match TRBD1. The V gene end was trimmed by 4 bases and the J gene end by 1 base; junction bases not matched to a gene: 14. From germline, CDR1 is LGHNA and CDR2 YNFKEQ. CDR3 length: 18 amino acids. The chain's CDR3 is CASSLQKPTGDLQETQYF. CDR3 in DNA: TGTGCCAGCAGCCTTCAGAAGCCGACAGGGGATCTCCAAGAGACCCAGTACTTC.

There are many counts of this clonotype. This sequence joins TRBV29-1 and TRBJ2-1; D gene unclear. The CDR3 spans 12 residues. Per germline, CDR1 SQVTM and CDR2 ANQGSEA. The V gene lost 6 bases and the J gene lost 6 bases, with 12 bases spanning the gap. The CDR3 nucleotides are TGCAGCGTGACTTCGTTGGGCAATGAGCAGTTCTTC. Amino acid sequence: CSVTSLGNEQFF.

This clonotype has just a few counts. This chain connects TRBV19 to TRBJ2-1; possible D gene TRBD2, 7 bases. Trimming took 8 bases from V and 5 from J, leaving 13 bases between them. The CDR3 extends over 13 amino acids. Germline CDR1 and CDR2: LNHDA and SQIVND (reference sequence). This chain's CDR3 is CASLGGANNEQFF. Written as DNA, the CDR3 is TGTGCCAGTCTAGGGGGGGCGAACAATGAGCAGTTCTTC.

The gene calls are TRBV28 and TRBJ2-6, with D possibly matching TRBD2 (6 bases). Trimming took 3 bases from V and 0 from J, leaving 15 bases between them. Germline CDR1 is MDHEN and CDR2 is SYDVKM. The CDR3 contains 18 residues. The CDR3 DNA follows: TGTGCCAGCAGTTTGGGAGGAGGATACAGCTCTGGGGCCAACGTCCTGACTTTC. Translating gives CASSLGGGYSSGANVLTF.

There are a few counts of this clonotype. The V gene is TRBV4-1, the J gene TRBJ2-7; 10 bases are shared with TRBD2. This CDR3 is 17 amino acids long. CDR1 and CDR2 from the germline V gene are MGHRA and YSYEKL. V shed 1 base, J shed 3 bases, and the junction held 9 bases outside the gene matches. The CDR3 reads CASSQVSPSGGLYEQYF. CDR3 in DNA: TGCGCCAGCAGCCAAGTATCCCCTAGCGGGGGACTCTACGAGCAGTACTTC.

This clonotype has a count of ten or more. This chain joins TRBV2 and TRBJ2-1, with D possibly being TRBD2 (5 bases). Germline V gives CDR1 SNHLY, CDR2 FYNNEI. V lost 3 bases and J lost 4, with 10 bases in between. The length of the CDR3 is 14 residues. Written as DNA, the CDR3 is TGTGCCAGCAGTGAGGGTGAGGGATACAATGAGCAGTTCTTC. It specifies CASSEGEGYNEQFF. Variable domain in full (rest from reference TRBV2 and TRBJ2-1): EPEVTQTPSHQVTQMGQEVILRCVPISNHLYFYWYRQILGQKVEFLVSFYNNEISEKSEIFDDQFSVERPDGSNFTLKIRSTKLEDSAMYFCASSEGEGYNEQFFGPGTRLTVL.

This clonotype was counted ten times or more. The V and J genes are TRBV7-2 and TRBJ1-5; D remains unclear. Germline V lookup: CDR1 SGHTA, CDR2 FQGNSA. The V and J ends lost 5 bases and 9 bases respectively, with 14 bases between them. CDR3 size: 13 residues. The CDR3, as DNA: TGTGCCAGCAGCCCCGAAGGGTTTGTGCCCCAGCATTTT. This translates into CASSPEGFVPQHF.

This clonotype was observed at least ten times. The chain combines TRBV9 with TRBJ1-2; no firm D call. The CDR3 covers 15 residues. The V end was cut by 6 bases, the J end by 6 bases, with 21 bases between. Germline-derived CDR1 and CDR2 are SGDLS and YYNGEE. The CDR3 loop reads CASKRFPTEPNGYTF. The CDR3 bases are TGTGCCAGCAAACGGTTCCCAACCGAACCCAATGGCTACACCTTC.

The chain recombines TRBV6-5 with TRBJ2-1, with D perhaps TRBD1 or TRBD2 (5 bases each). CDR3 length equals 15 residues. V gave up 2 bases and J gave up 4 bases, with 12 bases separating them. Germline values: CDR1 MNHEY, CDR2 SVGAGI. The CDR3 DNA reads as TGTGCCAGCAGTTACGAGGGGAACCTTTACAATGAGCAGTTCTTC. This sequence encodes CASSYEGNLYNEQFF.

In its sample, this clonotype was seen a few times. V gene TRBV15 combines with J gene TRBJ2-2; 9 nucleotides line up with TRBD2. Germline CDR1 is LNHNV and CDR2 is YYDKDF (reference sequence). Trimming cost V 3 bases and J 10 bases; bases outside gene matches: 6. This CDR3 is built from 14 residues. The CDR3 loop reads CATSSGLAYVELFF. CDR3 DNA sequence: TGTGCCACCAGCAGTGGACTAGCGTATGTGGAGCTGTTTTTT.

The chain combines TRBV5-1 with TRBJ2-7; D tentatively reads TRBD1 or TRBD2 (5 bases each). The CDR3 consists of 14 residues. CDR1 and CDR2 from the germline V gene are SGHRS and YFSETQ. Trimming left V 4 bases short and J 6 bases short, with 17 bases between. CDR3 loop: CASSPSSGTFEQYF. CDR3 nucleotide sequence: TGCGCCAGCAGCCCCTCGAGTGGGACGTTCGAGCAGTACTTC.

This rearrangement joins TRBV5-1 to TRBJ2-1; 10 bases agree with TRBD2. This CDR3 region has 16 residues. V dropped 0 bases and J dropped 5; count of bases not matched to a gene: 5. Germline V gene data show CDR1 as SGHRS and CDR2 as YFSETQ. CDR3 nucleotide sequence: TGCGCCAGCAGCTTGGATGGACTAGCGGAGGACAATGAGCAGTTCTTC. Encoded protein: CASSLDGLAEDNEQFF.

V and J are TRBV29-1 and TRBJ2-3, with 8 positions matching TRBD2. Trimming at V came to 0 bases and at J to 6 bases, leaving 8 bases not matched to a gene. The CDR3 length is 15 residues. CDR1 is SQVTM, CDR2 ANQGSEA, per germline. The CDR3 nucleotides read TGCAGCGTTGAAGATTCTAGCGGGTGGCGTGATACGCAGTATTTT. Protein sequence: CSVEDSSGWRDTQYF.

This clonotype was seen more than once but under ten times. The chain carries TRBV7-2 and TRBJ1-5; 8 bases are shared with TRBD1. Trimming at V came to 6 bases and at J to 6 bases, leaving 10 bases not matched to a gene. Germline V gene sequence: CDR1 SGHTA, CDR2 FQGNSA. The CDR3 consists of 15 residues. Here the CDR3 DNA reads TGTGCCAGCAGTCCTAGGACAGGGAAAGGTCAGCCCCAGCATTTT. The encoded protein is CASSPRTGKGQPQHF.

The rearrangement joins TRBV27 to TRBJ2-1; D remains ambiguous. V gave up 0 bases and J gave up 2 bases, with 11 bases separating them. This CDR3 region has 16 residues. The germline V gene has CDR1 MNHEY and CDR2 SMNVEV (reference sequence). Here the CDR3 DNA reads TGTGCCAGCAGTTTATCGAGTCTAGGAACCTACAATGAGCAGTTCTTC. Amino acids: CASSLSSLGTYNEQFF.

J is TRBJ2-4 and V is TRBV11-2; TRBD2 matches at 8 bases. Unmatched junction bases numbered 21, after V lost 5 bases and J lost 3 bases. Germline values: CDR1 SGHAT, CDR2 FQNNGV. This CDR3 has 20 amino acids. As DNA, the CDR3 is TGTGCCAGCAGCCTCCCGCGGGGGAGCGGGAGATTTATTGGCAAAAACATTCAGTACTTC. Its protein product is CASSLPRGSGRFIGKNIQYF.

In this sample, this clonotype turned up a few times. The chain carries TRBV5-1 and TRBJ2-1; 8 nucleotides line up with TRBD1. V shed 4 bases and J 6 bases; nucleotides not matched to a gene: 6. This CDR3 contains 14 residues. The germline V gene has CDR1 SGHRS and CDR2 YFSETQ. CDR3 sequence reads: CASSTGTGTNEQFF. The CDR3 DNA sequence: TGCGCCAGCAGCACCGGGACAGGAACCAATGAGCAGTTCTTC.